The clone carrying this T cell receptor (beta chain) was found many times. No antigen is known for it. This entry is derived from a study of T cells in Graves' hyperthyroidism and ophthalmopathy. Any patient presenting with uncontrolled infection, other autoimmune disease, pregnancy or lactation was left out. The blood sample was taken at first hyperthyroidism diagnosis, before any ophthalmopathy symptoms. Study-level points and caveats: With a median lead of about 6.9 months before onset, the model predicted ophthalmopathy.

The V end lost 1 base, the J end lost 0 bases, and 11 bases lay between the germline ends. This CDR3 is 16 amino acids long. The germline V gene encodes CDR1 LGHDT and CDR2 YNNKEL (reference sequence). RNA transcripts were the template for amplifying TCR beta CDR3 regions. The HTBI primer set drove a first-round RT-PCR of the TCR CDR3. TCRdb fed the multiplex PCR reads into MiXCR, producing one record per CDR3 protein. The sample contains fewer than 650,000 distinct CDR3 sequences, over 11% of which appear only once. This clonotype was obtained from a woman aged 25-40 years with Graves' hyperthyroidism that later progressed to Graves' ophthalmopathy. This chain joins TRBV3-1 and TRBJ2-3; D perhaps matches TRBD1 (5 bases). Sequences were obtained from blood. CDR3 nucleotide sequence: TGTGCCAGCAGCCAAGTAACACAGGAAAGCACAGATACGCAGTATTTT. As protein: CASSQVTQESTDTQYF.